The entry that follows covers one TCR beta chain sequence. Its antigen remains unidentified. The data originate from a study of CXCR3-negative and CXCR3-positive naive CD8 T cells. Points from the study as a whole: Researchers reported similar TRBV-TRBJ usage in naive CXCR3-negative and CXCR3-positive cells, though memory differed.

This CDR3 comprises 15 residues. CDR1 is SGHRS, CDR2 YFSETQ, per germline. TRB cDNA libraries were made by UMI-labeled 5' RACE. TCRdb processed the 5' RACE reads again and assigns one entry to each CDR3 protein, with no DNA. Here the sample table reports about 41,000 distinct CDR3 sequences. The clonotype was recovered from a human donor in good health. Some clones in this sample may be carry-over from other donors' samples. This chain uses TRBV5-1 with TRBJ2-7; as DNA is missing, the TRBD1 call by TCRdb cannot be tested. The specimen was naive CXCR3- CD8+ T cells from blood. Subset given: CD45RO-CCR7+CD27+CD95- naive CD8+ T cells lacking CXCR3 (TNR3-). This CDR3 reads CASSSDPGLGYEQYF.